Below are 10 T cell receptor beta chains sequenced from a single sample in a study of blood T cell repertoires in COVID-19. The data were produced by immunoSEQ multiplex PCR, yet TCRdb's version contains in-frame clones alone and is incomplete. The sample contains roughly 150,000 clones, around 85% of which appear only once. The sequencing input was peripheral blood. These receptors were obtained from a woman over 75 with COVID-19, enrolled during active disease.

This clone was observed a handful of times. The chain employs TRBV18 and TRBJ2-7, with D possibly matching TRBD1 (6 bases). Germline assignment: CDR1 KGHSH and CDR2 LQKENI. The V end was cut by 3 bases, the J end by 3 bases, with 15 bases between. The CDR3 extends over 15 amino acids. CDR3 sequence: CASSPSGDRNYEQYF. In nucleotides, the CDR3 is TGTGCCAGCTCACCTTCAGGGGATAGGAACTACGAGCAGTACTTC.

The chain combines TRBV5-5 with TRBJ1-4; D uncertain. CDR3 length: 14 residues. V lost 0 bases, J lost 7 bases, and 10 bases lay in between. The V gene's germline CDR1 is SGHKS and CDR2 YYEKEE (reference sequence). CDR3 bases: TGTGCCAGCAGCTTGGGGGGAGAGGGTGAAAAACTGTTTTTT. Amino acids: CASSLGGEGEKLFF.

The CDR3 loop is CASSIVPTGAGELFF. For the CDR3, the DNA is TGTGCCAGTAGTATAGTTCCTACCGGAGCCGGGGAGCTGTTTTTT. This chain connects TRBV19 to TRBJ2-2; D gene unclear. The CDR3 totals 15 residues. Between the trimmed V and J ends, which lost 1 base and 6 bases, there was a span of 12 bases. CDR1 and CDR2 (germline): LNHDA, SQIVND (reference sequence).

Comments on this clone: The junction shows a germline mismatch at one end, possibly a read error. The chain links TRBV2 to TRBJ1-5; 7 bases align to TRBD1. From germline, CDR1 is SNHLY and CDR2 FYNNEI. The CDR3 runs to 15 residues. The CDR3 loop reads CASSSDRLSIQPQHF. CDR3 sequence (DNA): TGTGCCAGCAGTTCGGACAGGTTAAGCATTCAGCCCCAGCATTTT.

The chain joins TRBV28 to TRBJ2-5, with D possibly being TRBD1 (5 bases). Trimming took 4 bases from V and 5 from J, leaving 14 bases between them. The CDR3 has 14 residues. From germline, CDR1 is MDHEN and CDR2 SYDVKM. The CDR3 DNA sequence: TGTGCCAGCAGTTCCCCTTCAGGGTCCGAGACCCAGTACTTC. It yields the protein CASSSPSGSETQYF.

The genes are TRBV12-1 and TRBJ2-7; the table's D call, TRBD2, has no DNA check behind it. TRBV12-1 is a recognized pseudogene. The length of the CDR3 is 14 residues. DNA for the CDR3: TGTGCCAGCGACCCGGAGGGGCCGCCCTACGAGCAGTACTTC. The encoded protein is CASDPEGPPYEQYF.

The chain carries TRBV18 and TRBJ2-7; TRBD2 agrees at 7 bases. The V gene end was trimmed by 4 bases and the J gene end by 3 bases; junction bases not matched to a gene: 3. Per the germline V gene, CDR1 is KGHSH and CDR2 is LQKENI. This CDR3 has 13 amino acids. Here the CDR3 DNA reads TGTGCCAGCTCACAGGGGAGGGACTACGAGCAGTACTTC. Translating gives CASSQGRDYEQYF.

The V call is TRBV15, the J call TRBJ2-7, with D possibly being TRBD2 (7 bases). The germline CDR1 and CDR2 sequences are LNHNV and YYDKDF (reference sequence). Trimming shortened V by 2 bases and J by 4 bases, and 15 bases separated the two germline ends. The length of the CDR3 is 15 residues. For the CDR3, the DNA is TGTGCCACCAGCAGACTCTGGGGGGGCGAGTACGAGCAGTACTTC. The encoded protein is CATSRLWGGEYEQYF.

The rearrangement uses TRBV7-9 and TRBJ2-1; 7 positions agree with TRBD1. With V trimmed by 1 base and J by 9 bases, 9 bases remained unmatched. The CDR3 is made up of 15 amino acids. Per the germline V gene, CDR1 is SEHNR and CDR2 is FQNEAQ (reference sequence). Here the CDR3 reads CASSLDRGLGGEQFF. CDR3 in DNA: TGTGCCAGCAGCTTAGACAGGGGTCTAGGTGGTGAGCAGTTCTTC.

This chain connects TRBV7-2 to TRBJ2-7; no definite D call. There are 13 residues in the CDR3. CDR1 SGHTA and CDR2 FQGNSA come from the germline V gene. V was pared by 5 bases and J by 7 bases, with 15 bases between. CDR3 sequence: CASSLPHLREQYF. In DNA form, the CDR3 reads TGTGCCAGCAGCCTCCCACACCTTCGAGAGCAGTACTTC. Complete variable domain (other parts from reference TRBV7-2 and TRBJ2-7): GAGVSQSPSNKVTEKGKDVELRCDPISGHTALYWYRQSLGQGLEFLIYFQGNSAPDKSGLPSDRFSAERTGGSVSTLTIQRTQQEDSAVYLCASSLPHLREQYFGPGTRLTVT.